The T cell receptor (beta chain) under discussion was sequenced for a study of OX40 agonist ivuxolimab in advanced cancers. At the level of the study: The group had a mean age of about 60 years, ranged from 23 to 79, and was 82.7% male. Study observations and caveats: Among the lowest peripheral clonal expansion occurred in 0.1-3.0 mg/kg partial responders. No determination was made of the antigen specificity of the expanded peripheral T cells. In CD8+ T cells, expanded clones were on average more numerous than in CD4+.

Trimming removed 7 bases at V and 1 base at J, with 8 bases between. Germline assignment: CDR1 SGHRS and CDR2 YFSETQ. CDR3 length: 12 amino acids. Concerning this clone itself: Its antigen is as yet unknown.

The table came from immunoSEQ multiplex PCR; TCRdb's copy has only in-frame clones and leaves some out. The sample lists approximately 74,000 clones; 80% to 95% were seen once. Sequencing used CD4+ or CD8+ T cells sorted from blood, obtained in a trial of the OX40 agonist ivuxolimab. The chain carries TRBV5-1 and TRBJ2-5; D not resolved. The receptor was derived from an adult with an advanced solid tumor such as melanoma, head and neck, liver or kidney cancer. Here the CDR3 DNA reads TGCGCCAGCGGGCGGTCCCAAGAGACCCAGTACTTC. As protein: CASGRSQETQYF.